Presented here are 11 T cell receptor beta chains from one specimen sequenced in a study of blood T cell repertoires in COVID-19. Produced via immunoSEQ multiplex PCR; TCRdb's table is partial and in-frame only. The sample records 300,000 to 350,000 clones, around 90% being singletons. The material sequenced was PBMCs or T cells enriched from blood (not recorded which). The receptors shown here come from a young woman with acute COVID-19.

CDR3 sequence: CASSQDWARGHSEAFF. CDR3 DNA: TGTGCCAGCAGCCAAGACTGGGCGAGGGGACACTCTGAAGCTTTCTTT. The rearrangement links TRBV3-1 (or the pseudogene TRBV3-2) to TRBJ1-1; D may be TRBD1 (6 bases). V was cut by 0 bases and J by 6 bases, with 17 bases left in between. Germline CDR1 is LGHDT and CDR2 is YNNKEL (reference sequence). The CDR3 length is 16 residues.

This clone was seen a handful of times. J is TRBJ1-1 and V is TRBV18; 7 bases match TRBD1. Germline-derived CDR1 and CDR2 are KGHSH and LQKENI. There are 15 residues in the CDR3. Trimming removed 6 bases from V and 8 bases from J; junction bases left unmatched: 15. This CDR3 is CASSPNRGAESEAFF. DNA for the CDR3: TGTGCCAGCTCGCCGAACAGGGGCGCAGAATCCGAAGCTTTCTTT.

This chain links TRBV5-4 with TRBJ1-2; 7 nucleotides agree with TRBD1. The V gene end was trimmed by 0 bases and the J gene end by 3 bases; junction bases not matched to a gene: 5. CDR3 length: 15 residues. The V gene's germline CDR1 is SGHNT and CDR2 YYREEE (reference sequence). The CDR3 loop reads CASSLAQGDDYGYTF. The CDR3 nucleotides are TGTGCCAGCAGCTTGGCCCAGGGGGATGACTATGGCTACACCTTC.

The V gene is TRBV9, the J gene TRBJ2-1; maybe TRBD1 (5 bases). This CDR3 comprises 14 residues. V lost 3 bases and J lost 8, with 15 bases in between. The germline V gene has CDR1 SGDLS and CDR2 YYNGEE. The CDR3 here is CASSARVGAYEQFF. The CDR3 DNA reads TGTGCCAGCAGCGCCCGGGTAGGGGCCTATGAGCAGTTCTTC.

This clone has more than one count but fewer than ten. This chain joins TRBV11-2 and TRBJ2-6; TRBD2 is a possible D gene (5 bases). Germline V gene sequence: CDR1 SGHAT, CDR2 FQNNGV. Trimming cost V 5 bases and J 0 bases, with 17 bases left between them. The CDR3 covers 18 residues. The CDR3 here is CASSPLGVANSGANVLTF. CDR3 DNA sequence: TGTGCCAGCAGCCCCCTCGGGGTTGCCAACTCTGGGGCCAACGTCCTGACTTTC.

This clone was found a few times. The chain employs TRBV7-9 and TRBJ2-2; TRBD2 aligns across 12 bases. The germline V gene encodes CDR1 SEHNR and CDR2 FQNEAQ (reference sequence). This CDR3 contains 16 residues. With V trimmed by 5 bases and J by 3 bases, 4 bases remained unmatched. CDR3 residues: CASSRRLAGDTGELFF. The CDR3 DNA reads TGTGCCAGCAGCCGAAGACTAGCGGGAGACACCGGGGAGCTGTTTTTT.

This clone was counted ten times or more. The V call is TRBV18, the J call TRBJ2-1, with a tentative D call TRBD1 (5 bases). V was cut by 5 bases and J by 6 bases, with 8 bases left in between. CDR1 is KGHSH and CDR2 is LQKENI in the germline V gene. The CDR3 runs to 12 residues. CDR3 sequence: CASSSGPNEQFF. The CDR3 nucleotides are TGTGCCAGCTCATCAGGGCCCAATGAGCAGTTCTTC.

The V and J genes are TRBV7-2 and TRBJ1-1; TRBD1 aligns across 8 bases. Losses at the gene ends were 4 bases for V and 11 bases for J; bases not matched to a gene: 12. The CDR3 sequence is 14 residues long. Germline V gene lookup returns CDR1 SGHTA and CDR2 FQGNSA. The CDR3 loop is CASSSGQGGNVAFF. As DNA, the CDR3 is TGTGCCAGCAGCTCTGGACAGGGCGGGAATGTGGCTTTCTTT.

The CDR3 region is CASSLDTGGGETQYF. The CDR3, as DNA: TGTGCCAGCAGCTTAGATACAGGGGGTGGTGAGACCCAGTACTTC. The chain is built from TRBV7-2 and TRBJ2-5; TRBD1 matches 8 bases. The CDR3 runs 15 residues. Germline V gene sequence: CDR1 SGHTA, CDR2 FQGNSA. Trimming removed 1 base from V and 5 bases from J; junction bases left unmatched: 6. The variable domain in full, completed from reference TRBV7-2 and TRBJ2-5, reads GAGVSQSPSNKVTEKGKDVELRCDPISGHTALYWYRQSLGQGLEFLIYFQGNSAPDKSGLPSDRFSAERTGGSVSTLTIQRTQQEDSAVYLCASSLDTGGGETQYFGPGTRLLVL.

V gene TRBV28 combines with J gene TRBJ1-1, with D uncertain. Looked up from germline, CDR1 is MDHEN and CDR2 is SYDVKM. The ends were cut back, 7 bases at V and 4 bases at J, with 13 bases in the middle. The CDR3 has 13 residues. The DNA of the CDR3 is TGTGCCAGCACCACCAGGATGGGCACTGAAGCTTTCTTT. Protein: CASTTRMGTEAFF.

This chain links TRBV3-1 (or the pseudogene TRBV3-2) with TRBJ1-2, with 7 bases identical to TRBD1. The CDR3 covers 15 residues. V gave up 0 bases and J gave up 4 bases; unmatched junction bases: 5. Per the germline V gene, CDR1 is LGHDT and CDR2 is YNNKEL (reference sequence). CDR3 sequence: CASSQEGQGGYGYTF. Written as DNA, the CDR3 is TGTGCCAGCAGCCAAGAAGGGCAGGGGGGCTATGGCTACACCTTC.